A single sample gave rise to the 22 T cell receptor beta chains below, sequenced in a study of a mutant IDH1 vaccine in newly diagnosed glioma. The time point is: week 11, during vaccination. The content of each vaccine dose was 300 ug of mutant IDH1 20-mer peptide, and topical imiquimod accompanied it. Sequenced by immunoSEQ multiplex PCR; TCRdb stores in-frame clones only, minus some. The sample shows some 60,000 clones, roughly 80% of them seen only once. No antigen has been assigned to these receptors. Sequenced here: PBMCs, sampled from a glioma patient whose treatment included an IDH1 peptide vaccine. These receptors all stem from a man aged 45-65 years with glioma.

V gene TRBV5-1 combines with J gene TRBJ2-3; D perhaps matches TRBD2 (6 bases). This CDR3 comprises 15 residues. Trimming took off 5 bases at V and 4 bases at J, with 17 bases between the two ends. From germline, CDR1 is SGHRS and CDR2 YFSETQ. This CDR3 reads CASRGNFGGADTQYF. For the CDR3, the DNA is TGCGCCAGCAGAGGGAATTTCGGGGGAGCAGATACGCAGTATTTT.

The chain combines TRBV7-3 with TRBJ2-7; 7 nucleotides align to TRBD2. Germline trimming cut 5 bases from V and 5 bases from J; bases unmatched to any gene: 15. The CDR3 is made up of 16 amino acids. Germline V gene lookup returns CDR1 SGHTA and CDR2 FQGTGA. This chain's CDR3 is CASSPAAGRDLNEQYF. Written as DNA, the CDR3 is TGTGCCAGCAGCCCGGCCGCGGGGAGGGACCTCAACGAGCAGTACTTC.

The chain is built from TRBV19 and TRBJ2-7, with 9 bases identical to TRBD1. Germline V gene sequence: CDR1 LNHDA, CDR2 SQIVND (reference sequence). The CDR3 has 14 residues. After removal of 3 bases from V and 2 bases from J, the junction contained 2 bases not matched to a gene. This CDR3 is CASSMGTGTYEQYF. The CDR3 DNA sequence: TGTGCCAGTAGTATGGGGACAGGGACCTACGAGCAGTACTTC.

The CDR3 loop is CASSEDVSGSSGTGELFF. The DNA for the CDR3 is TGTGCCAGCAGTGAAGATGTTAGCGGGAGCTCGGGCACCGGGGAGCTGTTTTTT. J is TRBJ2-2 and V is TRBV2, with 9 bases matching TRBD2. CDR1 is SNHLY and CDR2 is FYNNEI in the germline V gene. CDR3 length: 18 amino acids. V dropped 1 base and J dropped 4; count of bases not matched to a gene: 10.

The rearrangement joins TRBV2 to TRBJ1-4; possibly TRBD1 for D (5 bases). Germline V gene data show CDR1 as SNHLY and CDR2 as FYNNEI. The CDR3 is 16 residues long. Trimming pared 5 bases from V and 0 bases from J, leaving 13 bases between. CDR3 loop: CASSREWGATNEKLFF. The DNA for the CDR3 is TGTGCCAGCAGTCGGGAATGGGGGGCAACTAATGAAAAACTGTTTTTT.

The J gene is TRBJ1-4, the V gene TRBV4-3; D possibly corresponds to TRBD1 (6 bases). There are 17 residues in the CDR3. Per germline, CDR1 LGHNA and CDR2 YSLEER. V lost 0 bases and J 7 bases, leaving 18 bases between the germline ends. The chain's CDR3 is CASSQEPGGALSEKLFF. In nucleotides, the CDR3 is TGCGCCAGCAGCCAAGAACCGGGGGGGGCGCTTAGTGAAAAACTGTTTTTT.

The V and J genes are TRBV7-2 and TRBJ1-1; D unclear. CDR1 is SGHTA and CDR2 is FQGNSA in the germline V gene. V was clipped by 5 bases and J by 1 base, with 11 bases between them. This CDR3 spans 14 amino acids. The CDR3 nucleotides are TGTGCCAGCAGCCACTATACAGAGAACACTGAAGCTTTCTTT. It is translated as CASSHYTENTEAFF.

This sequence joins TRBV6-4 and TRBJ2-3; a possible D gene is TRBD2 (6 bases). Deletions cut 6 bases from V and 2 bases from J, with 12 bases between. The CDR3 sequence is 14 residues long. Germline V CDR1 and CDR2: MRHNA, SNTAGT. CDR3 sequence (DNA): TGTGCCAGCAGCCCGGGACTCCTCACAGATACGCAGTATTTT. Encoded protein: CASSPGLLTDTQYF.

The chain couples TRBV9 to TRBJ1-2; the D gene is possibly TRBD1 (5 bases). This CDR3 has 14 amino acids. Germline V CDR1 and CDR2: SGDLS, YYNGEE. The germline V and J ends were trimmed by 0 bases and 4 bases, with 10 bases remaining between them. CDR3 coding DNA: TGTGCCAGCAGCGTAGACCAGACAGTCTATGGCTACACCTTC. As protein: CASSVDQTVYGYTF.

V gene TRBV2 combines with J gene TRBJ2-4, with TRBD1 identical over 9 bases. This CDR3 spans 15 amino acids. Germline trimming cut 6 bases from V and 8 bases from J; bases unmatched to any gene: 11. The germline V gene encodes CDR1 SNHLY and CDR2 FYNNEI. The CDR3 loop is CASRAGTGKFDIQYF. CDR3 DNA: TGTGCCAGCAGGGCCGGGACAGGGAAATTTGACATTCAGTACTTC.

The chain couples TRBV5-5 to TRBJ1-1, with a weak D call TRBD1 (5 bases). Germline V CDR1 and CDR2: SGHKS, YYEKEE (reference sequence). V shed 3 bases and J shed 4 bases, with 10 bases lying between them. CDR3 length: 13 residues. CDR3 in amino acids: CASSSHQGTEAFF. The DNA of the CDR3 is TGTGCCAGCAGCTCCCACCAGGGCACTGAAGCTTTCTTT.

The V gene is TRBV5-4, the J gene TRBJ1-2; TRBD1 agrees at 10 bases. This CDR3 is 14 amino acids long. Unmatched junction bases numbered 11, after V lost 9 bases and J lost 6 bases. Germline values: CDR1 SGHNT, CDR2 YYREEE (reference sequence). CDR3 bases: TGTGCCATCCGACAGGGGGCCCCCAAGGATGGCTACACCTTC. Translation gives CAIRQGAPKDGYTF.

V is TRBV7-8 and J is TRBJ2-2; no clear D gene. CDR1 is SGHVS and CDR2 is FQNEAQ in the germline V gene. The CDR3 covers 15 residues. The germline V and J ends were trimmed by 0 bases and 5 bases, with 10 bases remaining between them. The CDR3 is CASSLASLGTGELFF. Written as DNA, the CDR3 is TGTGCCAGCAGCTTAGCGAGTCTTGGAACCGGGGAGCTGTTTTTT.

The genes are TRBV7-2 and TRBJ1-2; tentative D call: TRBD1 (5 bases). The CDR3 totals 15 residues. Trimming removed 0 bases at V and 4 bases at J, with 12 bases between. Germline V gene data show CDR1 as SGHTA and CDR2 as FQGNSA. The CDR3 spells CASSLAGEALYGYTF. The CDR3 region has the DNA TGTGCCAGCAGCTTAGCGGGGGAAGCTCTCTATGGCTACACCTTC.

V usage is TRBV9 and J usage is TRBJ2-3; 8 bases align to TRBD2. Germline-derived CDR1 and CDR2 are SGDLS and YYNGEE. V lost 4 bases and J lost 2; bases outside the gene matches: 6. This CDR3 comprises 15 residues. The CDR3 nucleotides are TGTGCCAGCAGCCGAGACGGGGGGGACACAGATACGCAGTATTTT. It codes for CASSRDGGDTDTQYF.

The genes are TRBV19 and TRBJ1-1; tentative D call: TRBD1 (6 bases). CDR1 is LNHDA and CDR2 is SQIVND in the germline V gene (reference sequence). CDR3 length equals 14 residues. Trimming shortened V by 3 bases and J by 3 bases, and 11 bases separated the two germline ends. In DNA, the CDR3 is TGTGCCAGTAGTATGATAGGGGGAGACACTGAAGCTTTCTTT. It specifies CASSMIGGDTEAFF. Drawing the rest from reference TRBV19 and TRBJ1-1, the complete variable domain is DGGITQSPKYLFRKEGQNVTLSCEQNLNHDAMYWYRQDPGQGLRLIYYSQIVNDFQKGDIAEGYSVSREKKESFPLTVTSAQKNPTAFYLCASSMIGGDTEAFFGQGTRLTVV.

This sequence joins TRBV30 and TRBJ2-3; possibly TRBD1 for D (5 bases). Germline values: CDR1 GTSNPN, CDR2 SVGIG (reference sequence). This CDR3 spans 12 amino acids. Trimming took off 7 bases at V and 2 bases at J, with 10 bases between the two ends. CDR3: CASQGPTDTQYF. The CDR3, as DNA: TGTGCCTCCCAGGGCCCCACAGATACGCAGTATTTT.

The genes are TRBV5-1 and TRBJ1-2, with D perhaps TRBD1 (5 bases). The CDR3 contains 19 residues. With 2 bases removed from V and 7 bases from J, the gap between germline ends came to 30 bases. Germline V gene data show CDR1 as SGHRS and CDR2 as YFSETQ. The CDR3 loop reads CASSFSSGRDPIRSLGYTF. DNA of the CDR3: TGCGCCAGCAGCTTCTCCTCGGGGAGGGACCCTATTCGTTCTCTTGGCTACACCTTC.

CDR3 coding DNA: TGTGCCAGCAGCTTAGGGGAATACAATGAGCAGTTCTTC. It encodes CASSLGEYNEQFF. The gene calls are TRBV7-6 and TRBJ2-1; D is unresolved. In germline, CDR1 is SGHVS, CDR2 FNYEAQ. The germline V and J ends were trimmed by 1 base and 4 bases, with 5 bases remaining between them. The CDR3 length is 13 residues. Looking up the rest from reference TRBV7-6 and TRBJ2-1 gives the full variable domain: GAGVSQSPRYKVTKRGQDVALRCDPISGHVSLYWYRQALGQGPEFLTYFNYEAQQDKSGLPNDRFSAERPEGSISTLTIQRTEQRDSAMYRCASSLGEYNEQFFGPGTRLTVL.

This clone was seen only a few times. The V call is TRBV11-3, the J call TRBJ2-7; 8 positions match TRBD1. Per the germline V gene, CDR1 is SGHNT and CDR2 is YENEEA. V was pared by 5 bases and J by 5 bases, with 11 bases of the junction left unmatched. CDR3 length equals 15 residues. This CDR3 is CASSPRTGKFDEQYF. The CDR3 DNA sequence: TGTGCCAGCAGCCCAAGGACAGGGAAGTTCGACGAGCAGTACTTC.

The rearrangement uses TRBV7-9 and TRBJ1-1; 10 nucleotides align to TRBD1. Trimming cost V 5 bases and J 5 bases; bases outside gene matches: 8. The germline gives CDR1 SEHNR, CDR2 FQNEAQ (reference sequence). The CDR3 consists of 15 residues. The CDR3 sequence: CASSAPGQGRTEAFF. For the CDR3, the DNA is TGTGCCAGCAGCGCTCCGGGACAGGGGCGGACTGAAGCTTTCTTT. Complete variable domain (other parts from reference TRBV7-9 and TRBJ1-1): DTGVSQNPRHKITKRGQNVTFRCDPISEHNRLYWYRQTLGQGPEFLTYFQNEAQLEKSRLLSDRFSAERPKGSFSTLEIQRTEQGDSAMYLCASSAPGQGRTEAFFGQGTRLTVV.

This clone came up a few times. The rearrangement uses TRBV7-2 and TRBJ2-2; possible D gene TRBD1, 6 bases. This CDR3 comprises 13 residues. V lost 4 bases, J lost 5 bases, and 8 bases lay in between. Germline V CDR1 and CDR2: SGHTA, FQGNSA. CDR3 in DNA: TGTGCCAGCAGCTCCCAGGGGACCGGGGAGCTGTTTTTT. Protein: CASSSQGTGELFF.